The 20 T cell receptor beta chains in this list originate from one sample, sequenced in a study of blood T cell repertoires in COVID-19. The method was immunoSEQ multiplex PCR; TCRdb's version includes in-frame clones alone and lacks a portion of them. The top ten hold more than 6.5% of the sample, which has 170,000 or so clones, about 90% seen once. Sequenced input: PBMCs or T cells enriched from blood (not recorded which). All receptors derive from a woman in her forties or fifties who had recovered from COVID-19.

The V gene is TRBV11-2, the J gene TRBJ2-1; D may be TRBD2 (5 bases). Germline CDR1 SGHAT, CDR2 FQNNGV. There are 18 residues in the CDR3. V was shortened by 3 bases and J by 0 bases, with 18 bases between the two germline ends. DNA of the CDR3: TGTGCCAGCAGCTTCATTAGCGTCGTCTATGGCTCCTACAATGAGCAGTTCTTC. It is translated as CASSFISVVYGSYNEQFF.

On this clone: The junction differs from germline at one of its ends, possibly a read error. The chain has TRBV4-3 and TRBJ2-2; D perhaps matches TRBD2 (7 bases). The CDR3 has 15 amino acids. Germline V lookup: CDR1 LGHNA, CDR2 YSLEER. CDR3 sequence reads: CASSPGRGTTRELFF. In DNA form, the CDR3 reads TGCGCCAGCAGCCCAGGGAGGGGGACCACCAGGGAGCTGTTTTTT.

The CDR3 DNA reads as TGTGCCACCGGAACACAGGGTCCTGAAGCTTTCTTT. Its translation is CATGTQGPEAFF. This chain links TRBV27 with TRBJ1-1; a possible D gene is TRBD1 (6 bases). Germline V gives CDR1 MNHEY, CDR2 SMNVEV (reference sequence). The germline V and J ends were trimmed by 10 bases and 6 bases, with 15 bases remaining between them. The CDR3 runs 12 residues.

This clone was picked up one time. This rearrangement joins TRBV11-3 to TRBJ2-1, with 9 bases lining up with TRBD2. CDR1 and CDR2 (germline): SGHNT, YENEEA. V trimming: 5 bases; J trimming: 7 bases; junction bases outside the gene matches: 9. CDR3 length: 15 residues. The CDR3 sequence is CASSRSGRPPNEQFF. As DNA, the CDR3 is TGTGCCAGCAGCCGGAGCGGGAGGCCACCGAATGAGCAGTTCTTC.

This rearrangement joins TRBV30 to TRBJ1-2, with 10 bases matching TRBD1. With 2 bases clipped from V and 8 bases from J, the junction kept 5 bases outside the gene matches. CDR3 size: 13 residues. Germline lookup yields CDR1 GTSNPN and CDR2 SVGIG (reference sequence). CDR3 residues: CAWSSGTGDGYTF. The CDR3, as DNA: TGTGCCTGGAGTTCCGGGACAGGGGACGGCTACACCTTC.

The DNA for the CDR3 is TGTGCCAGCAGCCTTTGGACAGTTCAATTGGGGTCTGGAAACACCATATATTTT. Its translation: CASSLWTVQLGSGNTIYF. The V gene is TRBV3-1 (or the pseudogene TRBV3-2), the J gene TRBJ1-3; a weak D match, TRBD1 (6 bases). V was cut by 4 bases and J by 1 base, with 20 bases left in between. Per germline, CDR1 LGHDT and CDR2 YNNKEL (reference sequence). CDR3 length equals 18 residues.

The chain carries TRBV30 and TRBJ1-2, with 9 bases that match TRBD1. V was pared by 0 bases and J by 0 bases, with 8 bases of the junction left unmatched. The CDR3 extends over 17 amino acids. Germline assignment: CDR1 GTSNPN and CDR2 SVGIG (reference sequence). The CDR3 loop is CAWSVGTGPYSNYGYTF. In DNA form, the CDR3 reads TGTGCCTGGAGTGTGGGGACAGGGCCCTATTCTAACTATGGCTACACCTTC.

V usage is TRBV19 and J usage is TRBJ1-3; weak D call: TRBD1 (5 bases). The CDR3 is made up of 15 amino acids. Trimming stripped 4 bases from V and 2 bases from J, with 12 bases between. The germline gives CDR1 LNHDA, CDR2 SQIVND (reference sequence). The CDR3 here is CASSTKGRTGNTIYF. DNA for the CDR3: TGTGCCAGTAGTACCAAGGGGCGCACTGGAAACACCATATATTTT.

The DNA of the CDR3 is TGTGCCAGCAGTCGGACAGGGGGCAAGAATTCACCCCTCCACTTT. Its translation is CASSRTGGKNSPLHF. The chain carries TRBV6-5 and TRBJ1-6, with 11 bases matching TRBD1. The CDR3 runs 15 residues. The germline V gene has CDR1 MNHEY and CDR2 SVGAGI. Unmatched junction bases numbered 4, after V lost 5 bases and J lost 7 bases.

This clone appeared a single time. The CDR3 DNA sequence: TGTGCCAGCAGTCCGGGACAGGGCGGAATAACTGGCTACACCTTC. This encodes CASSPGQGGITGYTF. This chain links TRBV2 with TRBJ1-2; TRBD1 matches at 9 bases. The V gene end was trimmed by 5 bases and the J gene end by 7 bases; junction bases not matched to a gene: 11. This CDR3 has 15 residues. Germline CDR1 and CDR2: SNHLY and FYNNEI.

The genes are TRBV28 and TRBJ1-5, with D uncertain. CDR3 size: 15 residues. V dropped 5 bases and J dropped 0 bases, with 11 bases sitting between them. Germline V gene data show CDR1 as MDHEN and CDR2 as SYDVKM. CDR3 sequence (DNA): TGTGCCAGCAGTCACGAGCGATATAGCAATCAGCCCCAGCATTTT. This encodes CASSHERYSNQPQHF.

This sequence joins TRBV28 and TRBJ2-1; D is possibly TRBD1 (6 bases). Trimming stripped 6 bases from V and 9 bases from J, with 12 bases between. Germline V gene data show CDR1 as MDHEN and CDR2 as SYDVKM. The CDR3 is made up of 12 amino acids. This chain's CDR3 is CASRLRGGEQFF. The CDR3 DNA reads as TGTGCCAGCAGGTTAAGAGGGGGTGAGCAGTTCTTC.

V is TRBV11-2 and J is TRBJ1-2; no definite D call. This CDR3 contains 14 residues. Deletions cut 1 base from V and 2 bases from J, with 8 bases between. Germline CDR1 is SGHAT and CDR2 is FQNNGV. The CDR3: CASSLVDTNYGYTF. In nucleotides, the CDR3 is TGTGCCAGCAGCTTAGTCGACACGAACTATGGCTACACCTTC. The full variable domain, rest sourced from reference TRBV11-2 and TRBJ1-2, is EAGVAQSPRYKIIEKRQSVAFWCNPISGHATLYWYQQILGQGPKLLIQFQNNGVVDDSQLPKDRFSAERLKGVDSTLKIQPAKLEDSAVYLCASSLVDTNYGYTFGSGTRLTVV.

This clone is a singleton in its sample. The CDR3 region is CASRSGPGGLNNYGYTF. DNA of the CDR3: TGTGCCAGTAGATCCGGCCCGGGGGGGCTTAATAACTATGGCTACACCTTC. The chain combines TRBV19 with TRBJ1-2; a weak D match, TRBD1 (6 bases). Per the germline V gene, CDR1 is LNHDA and CDR2 is SQIVND (reference sequence). Trimming pared 6 bases from V and 1 base from J, leaving 21 bases between. This CDR3 has 17 amino acids. Full variable domain (outside the CDR3, taken from reference TRBV19 and TRBJ1-2): DGGITQSPKYLFRKEGQNVTLSCEQNLNHDAMYWYRQDPGQGLRLIYYSQIVNDFQKGDIAEGYSVSREKKESFPLTVTSAQKNPTAFYLCASRSGPGGLNNYGYTFGSGTRLTVV.

The rearrangement links TRBV11-2 to TRBJ2-7; TRBD1 is a possible D gene (5 bases). The ends were cut back, 3 bases at V and 1 base at J, with 7 bases in the middle. CDR3 length equals 13 residues. CDR1 is SGHAT and CDR2 is FQNNGV in the germline V gene. The CDR3 is CASSFGQSYEQYF. As DNA, the CDR3 is TGTGCCAGCAGCTTCGGACAATCCTACGAGCAGTACTTC. The full variable domain, completed using reference TRBV11-2 and TRBJ2-7, is EAGVAQSPRYKIIEKRQSVAFWCNPISGHATLYWYQQILGQGPKLLIQFQNNGVVDDSQLPKDRFSAERLKGVDSTLKIQPAKLEDSAVYLCASSFGQSYEQYFGPGTRLTVT.

The V call is TRBV5-6, the J call TRBJ2-3, with 11 bases identical to TRBD1. The V segment lost 0 bases and the J segment 6 bases; nucleotides outside the gene matches: 6. Per the germline V gene, CDR1 is SGHDT and CDR2 is YYEEEE. CDR3 size: 16 residues. CDR3 coding DNA: TGTGCCAGCAGCTTGGATAGGACAGGGGGCGCCGATACGCAGTATTTT. Protein: CASSLDRTGGADTQYF.

The chain joins TRBV9 to TRBJ2-1, with 11 positions matching TRBD2. The CDR3 covers 15 residues. V gave up 4 bases and J gave up 6 bases; unmatched junction bases: 6. The germline V gene has CDR1 SGDLS and CDR2 YYNGEE. CDR3 coding DNA: TGTGCCAGCAGCCTTAGCGGGAGGGCTAGCAATGAGCAGTTCTTC. Protein product: CASSLSGRASNEQFF.

This chain connects TRBV9 to TRBJ1-2; D is undetermined. CDR3 length: 15 amino acids. Germline CDR1 and CDR2: SGDLS and YYNGEE. V lost 3 bases and J lost 7, with 19 bases in between. For the CDR3, the DNA is TGTGCCAGCAGCGAGGAGGGAGCAATAATGGTTGGCTACACCTTC. Protein sequence: CASSEEGAIMVGYTF.

The chain combines TRBV2 with TRBJ2-7; 11 positions agree with TRBD2. Trimming removed 7 bases from V and 1 base from J; junction bases left unmatched: 3. CDR1 and CDR2 (germline): SNHLY, FYNNEI. The CDR3 contains 14 residues. DNA for the CDR3: TGTGCCAGCAAGGGGACTAGCGGTTCCTACGAGCAGTACTTC. This gives the protein CASKGTSGSYEQYF.

The V call is TRBV7-3, the J call TRBJ2-3; D is undetermined. CDR1 is SGHTA and CDR2 is FQGTGA in the germline V gene. This CDR3 contains 14 residues. Between the trimmed V and J ends, which lost 1 base and 0 bases, there was a span of 5 bases. CDR3 sequence: CASSLSGSTDTQYF. For the CDR3, the DNA is TGTGCCAGCAGCTTAAGCGGTAGCACAGATACGCAGTATTTT.